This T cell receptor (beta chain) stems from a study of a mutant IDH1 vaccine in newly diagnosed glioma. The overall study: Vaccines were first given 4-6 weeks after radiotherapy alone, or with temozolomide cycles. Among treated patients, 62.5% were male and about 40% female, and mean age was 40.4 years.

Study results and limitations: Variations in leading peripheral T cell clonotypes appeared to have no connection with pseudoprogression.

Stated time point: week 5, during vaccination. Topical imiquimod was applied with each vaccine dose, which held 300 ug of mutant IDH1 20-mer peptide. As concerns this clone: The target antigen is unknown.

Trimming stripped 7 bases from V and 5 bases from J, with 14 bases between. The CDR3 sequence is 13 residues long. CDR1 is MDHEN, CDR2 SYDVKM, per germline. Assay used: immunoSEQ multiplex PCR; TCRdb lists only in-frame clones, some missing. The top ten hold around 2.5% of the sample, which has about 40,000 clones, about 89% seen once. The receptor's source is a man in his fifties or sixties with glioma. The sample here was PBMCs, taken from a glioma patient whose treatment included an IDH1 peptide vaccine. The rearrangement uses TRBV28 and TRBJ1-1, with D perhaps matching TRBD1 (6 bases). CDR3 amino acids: CASIRGGATEAFF. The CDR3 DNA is TGTGCCAGCATCCGAGGGGGGGCTACTGAAGCTTTCTTT.